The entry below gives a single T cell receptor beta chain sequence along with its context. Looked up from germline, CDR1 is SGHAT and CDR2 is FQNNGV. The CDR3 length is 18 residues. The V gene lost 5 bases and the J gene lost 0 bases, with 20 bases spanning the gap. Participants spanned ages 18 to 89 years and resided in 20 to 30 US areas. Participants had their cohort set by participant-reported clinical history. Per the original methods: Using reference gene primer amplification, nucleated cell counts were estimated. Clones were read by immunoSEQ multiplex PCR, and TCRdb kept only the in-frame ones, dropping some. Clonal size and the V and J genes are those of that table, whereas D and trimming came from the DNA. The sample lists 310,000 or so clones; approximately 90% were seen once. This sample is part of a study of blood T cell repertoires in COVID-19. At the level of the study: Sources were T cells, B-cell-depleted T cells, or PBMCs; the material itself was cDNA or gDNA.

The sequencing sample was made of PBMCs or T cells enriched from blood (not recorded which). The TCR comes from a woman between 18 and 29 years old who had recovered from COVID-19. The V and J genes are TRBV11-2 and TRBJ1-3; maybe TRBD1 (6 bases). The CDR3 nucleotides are TGTGCCAGCAGCGGCAAGAGGGAACGGGACAACTCTGGAAACACCATATATTTT. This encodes CASSGKRERDNSGNTIYF.